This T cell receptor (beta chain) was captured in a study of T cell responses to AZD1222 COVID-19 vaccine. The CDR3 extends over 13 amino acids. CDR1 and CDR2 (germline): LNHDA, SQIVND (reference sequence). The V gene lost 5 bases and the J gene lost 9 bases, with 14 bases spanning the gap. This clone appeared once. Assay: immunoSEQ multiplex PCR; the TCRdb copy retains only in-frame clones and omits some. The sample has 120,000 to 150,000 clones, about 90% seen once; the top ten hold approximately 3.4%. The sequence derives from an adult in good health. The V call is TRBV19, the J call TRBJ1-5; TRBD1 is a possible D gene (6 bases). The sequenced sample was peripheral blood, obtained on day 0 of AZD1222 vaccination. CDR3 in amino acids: CASSLEEGGPQHF. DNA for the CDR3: TGTGCCAGTAGTCTCGAGGAGGGGGGGCCCCAGCATTTT.